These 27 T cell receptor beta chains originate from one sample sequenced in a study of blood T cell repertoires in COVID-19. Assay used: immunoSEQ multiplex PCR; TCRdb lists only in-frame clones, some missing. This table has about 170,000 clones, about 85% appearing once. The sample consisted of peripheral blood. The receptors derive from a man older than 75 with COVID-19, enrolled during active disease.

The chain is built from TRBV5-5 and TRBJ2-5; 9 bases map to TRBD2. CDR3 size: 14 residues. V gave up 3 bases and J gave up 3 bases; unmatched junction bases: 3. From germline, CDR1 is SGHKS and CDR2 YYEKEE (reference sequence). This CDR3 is CASSSGLAEETQYF. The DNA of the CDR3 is TGTGCCAGCAGCTCGGGACTAGCAGAAGAGACCCAGTACTTC.

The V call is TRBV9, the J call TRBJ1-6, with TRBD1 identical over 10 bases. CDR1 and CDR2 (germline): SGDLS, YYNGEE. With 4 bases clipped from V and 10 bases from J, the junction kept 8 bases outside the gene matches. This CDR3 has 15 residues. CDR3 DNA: TGTGCCAGCAGCCCCCGGGACAGGGGTTTCTCACCCCTCCACTTT. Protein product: CASSPRDRGFSPLHF.

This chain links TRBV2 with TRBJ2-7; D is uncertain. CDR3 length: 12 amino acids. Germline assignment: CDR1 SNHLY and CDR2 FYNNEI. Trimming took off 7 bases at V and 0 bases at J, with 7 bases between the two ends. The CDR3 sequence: CASKEISYEQYF. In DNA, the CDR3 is TGTGCCAGCAAAGAGATCTCCTACGAGCAGTACTTC.

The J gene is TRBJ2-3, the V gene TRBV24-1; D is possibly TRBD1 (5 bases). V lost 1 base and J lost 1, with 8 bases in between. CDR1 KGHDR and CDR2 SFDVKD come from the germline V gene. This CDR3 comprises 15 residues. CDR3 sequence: CATSDFTGGTDTQYF. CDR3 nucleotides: TGTGCCACCAGTGATTTCACAGGCGGCACAGATACGCAGTATTTT.

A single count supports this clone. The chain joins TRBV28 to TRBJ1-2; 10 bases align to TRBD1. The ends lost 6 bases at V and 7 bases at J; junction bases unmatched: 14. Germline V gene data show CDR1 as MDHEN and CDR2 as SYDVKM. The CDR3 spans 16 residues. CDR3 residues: CASSPRGRQGAGGYTF. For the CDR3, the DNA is TGTGCCAGCAGCCCGAGAGGACGACAGGGGGCCGGTGGCTACACCTTC.

DNA for the CDR3: TGTGCCAGTAGTATTCAACAGGGGACCTATCAGCCCCAGCATTTT. This gives the protein CASSIQQGTYQPQHF. J is TRBJ1-5 and V is TRBV19; the match to TRBD1 covers 7 bases. V shed 3 bases, J shed 5 bases, and the junction held 7 bases outside the gene matches. Germline V gene data show CDR1 as LNHDA and CDR2 as SQIVND (reference sequence). The CDR3 runs 15 residues.

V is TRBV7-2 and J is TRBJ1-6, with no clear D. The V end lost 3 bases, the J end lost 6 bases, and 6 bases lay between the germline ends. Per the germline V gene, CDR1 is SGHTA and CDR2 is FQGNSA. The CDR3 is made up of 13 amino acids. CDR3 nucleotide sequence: TGTGCCAGCAGCTTCGGAGGTAATTCACCCCTCCACTTT. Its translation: CASSFGGNSPLHF.

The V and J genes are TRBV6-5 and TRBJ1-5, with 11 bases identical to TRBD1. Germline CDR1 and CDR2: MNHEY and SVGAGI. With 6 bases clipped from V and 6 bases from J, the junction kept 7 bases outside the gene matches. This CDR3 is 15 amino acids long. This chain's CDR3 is CASRGGTGGGQPQHF. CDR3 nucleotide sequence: TGTGCCAGCAGGGGGGGGACAGGGGGTGGTCAGCCCCAGCATTTT.

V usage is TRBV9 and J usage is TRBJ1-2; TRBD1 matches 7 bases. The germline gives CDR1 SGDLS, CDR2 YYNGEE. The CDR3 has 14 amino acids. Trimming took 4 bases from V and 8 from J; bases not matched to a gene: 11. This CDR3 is CASSPRTGALGYTF. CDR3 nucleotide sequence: TGTGCCAGCAGCCCCCGGACAGGAGCCTTGGGCTACACCTTC. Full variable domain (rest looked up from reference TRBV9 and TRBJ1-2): DSGVTQTPKHLITATGQRVTLRCSPRSGDLSVYWYQQSLDQGLQFLIQYYNGEERAKGNILERFSAQQFPDLHSELNLSSLELGDSALYFCASSPRTGALGYTFGSGTRLTVV.

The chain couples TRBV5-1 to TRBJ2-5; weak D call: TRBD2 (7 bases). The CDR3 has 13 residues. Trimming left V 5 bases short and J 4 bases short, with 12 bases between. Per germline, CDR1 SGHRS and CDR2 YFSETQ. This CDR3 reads CASRKGGRETQYF. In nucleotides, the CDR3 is TGCGCCAGCAGAAAGGGGGGGAGAGAGACCCAGTACTTC.

CDR3 amino acids: CASRLGQGKHEQYF. In DNA form, the CDR3 reads TGTGCCAGCCGCCTGGGACAGGGCAAACACGAGCAGTACTTC. The chain recombines TRBV27 with TRBJ2-7; 9 nucleotides align to TRBD1. This CDR3 spans 14 amino acids. V was clipped by 8 bases and J by 5 bases; unmatched bases: 10. CDR1 is MNHEY, CDR2 SMNVEV, per germline (reference sequence).

CDR3 nucleotides: TGTGCCAGCAGCTTAGGTTCGAGCGGGGGTAACAATGAGCAGTTCTTC. Encoded protein: CASSLGSSGGNNEQFF. This chain links TRBV7-6 with TRBJ2-1; 8 bases agree with TRBD2. The V gene's germline CDR1 is SGHVS and CDR2 FNYEAQ. V lost 1 base and J lost 5; bases outside the gene matches: 7. The CDR3 has 16 residues. Based on the CDR3 plus reference TRBV7-6 and TRBJ2-1, the full variable domain is GAGVSQSPRYKVTKRGQDVALRCDPISGHVSLYWYRQALGQGPEFLTYFNYEAQQDKSGLPNDRFSAERPEGSISTLTIQRTEQRDSAMYRCASSLGSSGGNNEQFFGPGTRLTVL.

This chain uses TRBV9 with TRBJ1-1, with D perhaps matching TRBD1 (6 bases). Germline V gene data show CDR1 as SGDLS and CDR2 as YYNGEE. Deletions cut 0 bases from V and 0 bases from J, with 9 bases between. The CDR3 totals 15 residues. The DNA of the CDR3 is TGTGCCAGCAGCGTAGACAGGGCAATGAACACTGAAGCTTTCTTT. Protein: CASSVDRAMNTEAFF.

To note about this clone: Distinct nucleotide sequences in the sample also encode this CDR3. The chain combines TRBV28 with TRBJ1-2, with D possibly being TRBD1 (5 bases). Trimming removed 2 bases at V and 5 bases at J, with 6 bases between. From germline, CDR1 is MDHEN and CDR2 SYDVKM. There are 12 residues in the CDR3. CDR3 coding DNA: TGTGCCAGCAGTTTACAGGGATATGGCTACACCTTC. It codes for CASSLQGYGYTF.

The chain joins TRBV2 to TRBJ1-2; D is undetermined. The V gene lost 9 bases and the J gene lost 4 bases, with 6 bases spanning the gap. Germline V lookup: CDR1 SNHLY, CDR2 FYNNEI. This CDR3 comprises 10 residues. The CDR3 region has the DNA TGTGCCAGTCGGGGCTATGGCTACACCTTC. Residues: CASRGYGYTF.

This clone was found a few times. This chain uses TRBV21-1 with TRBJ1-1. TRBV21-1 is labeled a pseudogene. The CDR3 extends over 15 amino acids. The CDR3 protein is CASSKRRIGGGNAFF. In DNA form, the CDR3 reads TGTGCCAGCAGCAAACGGAGGATAGGGGGAGGGAACGCTTTCTTT.

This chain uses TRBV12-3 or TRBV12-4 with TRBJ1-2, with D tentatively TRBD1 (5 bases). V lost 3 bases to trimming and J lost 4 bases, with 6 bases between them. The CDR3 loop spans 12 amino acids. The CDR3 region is CASSLTAYGYTF. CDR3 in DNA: TGTGCCAGCAGTTTGACAGCCTATGGCTACACCTTC.

CDR3 DNA: TGTGCCAGCAGGGGACAGGGGGGAAGCAATCAGCCCCAGCATTTT. Translated: CASRGQGGSNQPQHF. The chain has TRBV6-5 and TRBJ1-5, with 11 bases aligning to TRBD1. Trimming at V came to 6 bases and at J to 1 base, leaving 2 bases not matched to a gene. The CDR3 loop spans 15 amino acids. From germline, CDR1 is MNHEY and CDR2 SVGAGI.

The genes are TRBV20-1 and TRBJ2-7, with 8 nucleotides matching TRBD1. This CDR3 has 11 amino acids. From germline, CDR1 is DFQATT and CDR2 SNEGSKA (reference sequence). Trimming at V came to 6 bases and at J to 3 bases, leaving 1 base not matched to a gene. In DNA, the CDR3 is TGCAGTGCCGGACAGGGCTACGAGCAGTACTTC. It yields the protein CSAGQGYEQYF.

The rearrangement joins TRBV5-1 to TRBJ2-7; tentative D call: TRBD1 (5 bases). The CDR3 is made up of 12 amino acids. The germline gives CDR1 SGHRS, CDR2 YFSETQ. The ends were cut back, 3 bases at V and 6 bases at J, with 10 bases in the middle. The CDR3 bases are TGCGCCAGCAGCTACAGGACGTCCGAGCAGTACTTC. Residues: CASSYRTSEQYF.

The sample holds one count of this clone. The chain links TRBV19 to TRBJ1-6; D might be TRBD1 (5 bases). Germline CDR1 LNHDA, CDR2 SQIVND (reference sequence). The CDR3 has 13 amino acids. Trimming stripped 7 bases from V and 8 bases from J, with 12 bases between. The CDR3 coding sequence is TGTGCCAGTATTGGTACAGGAGATTCACCCCTCCACTTT. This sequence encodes CASIGTGDSPLHF.

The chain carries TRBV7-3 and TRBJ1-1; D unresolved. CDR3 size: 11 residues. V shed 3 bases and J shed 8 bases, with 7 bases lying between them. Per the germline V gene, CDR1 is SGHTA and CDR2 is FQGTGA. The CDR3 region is CASSFLREAFF. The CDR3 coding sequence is TGTGCCAGCAGCTTCCTCCGGGAAGCTTTCTTT.

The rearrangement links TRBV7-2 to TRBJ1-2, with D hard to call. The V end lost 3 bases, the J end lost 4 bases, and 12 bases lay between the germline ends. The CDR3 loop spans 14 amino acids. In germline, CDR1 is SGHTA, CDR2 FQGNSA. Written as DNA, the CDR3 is TGTGCCAGCAGCTTTCGCGACATGATCTATGGCTACACCTTC. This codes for CASSFRDMIYGYTF.

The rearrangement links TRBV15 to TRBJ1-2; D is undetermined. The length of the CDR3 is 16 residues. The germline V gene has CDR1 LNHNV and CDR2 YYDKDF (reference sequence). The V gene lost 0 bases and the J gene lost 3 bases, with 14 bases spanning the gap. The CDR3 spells CATSRDHMSGDYGYTF. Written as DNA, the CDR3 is TGTGCCACCAGCAGAGATCATATGAGCGGTGACTATGGCTACACCTTC. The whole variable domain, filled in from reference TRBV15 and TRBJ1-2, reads DAMVIQNPRYQVTQFGKPVTLSCSQTLNHNVMYWYQQKSSQAPKLLFHYYDKDFNNEADTPDNFQSRRPNTSFCFLDIRSPGLGDTAMYLCATSRDHMSGDYGYTFGSGTRLTVV.

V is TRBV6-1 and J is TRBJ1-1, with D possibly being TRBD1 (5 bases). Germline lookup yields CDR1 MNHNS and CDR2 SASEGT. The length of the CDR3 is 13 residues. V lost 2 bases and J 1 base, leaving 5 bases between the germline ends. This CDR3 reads CASSEQGNTEAFF. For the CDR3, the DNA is TGTGCCAGCAGTGAACAGGGGAACACTGAAGCTTTCTTT.

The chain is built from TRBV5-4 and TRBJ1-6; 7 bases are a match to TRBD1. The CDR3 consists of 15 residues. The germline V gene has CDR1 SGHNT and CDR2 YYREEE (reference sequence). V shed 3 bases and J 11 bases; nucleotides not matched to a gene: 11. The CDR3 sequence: CASSSQGSRGTPLHF. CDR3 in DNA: TGTGCCAGCAGCTCACAGGGGTCTAGGGGGACACCCCTCCACTTT.

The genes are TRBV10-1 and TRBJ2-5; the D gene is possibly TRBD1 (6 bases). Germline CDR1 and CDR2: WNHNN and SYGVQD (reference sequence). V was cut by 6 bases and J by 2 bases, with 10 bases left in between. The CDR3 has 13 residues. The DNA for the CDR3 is TGCGCCAGCAGCGAACAGGGACAAGAGACCCAGTACTTC. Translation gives CASSEQGQETQYF.